This T cell receptor (beta chain) appears in the sequencing data of a study of long-term antiretroviral therapy in people with HIV. Findings of the study overall: Dating from about 2004 to 2017, the blood was possibly obtained under older ART regimens. Neither ART adherence, viral resistance nor therapy changes were documented. The repertoire was dominated at all time points by clones expanded before ART. HIV repertoire CDR3 lengths ranged less widely than those of controls.

With survey level as its setting, the immunoSEQ assay was v3.0. Sequencing used immunoSEQ multiplex PCR; TCRdb keeps in-frame clones, though not all of them. The table shows 25,000 to 35,000 clones, with about 90% occurring only once. This CDR3 has 14 residues. Germline V CDR1 and CDR2: MNHNS, SASEGT. Trimming took 2 bases from V and 0 from J, leaving 8 bases between them. As concerns this clone: Its antigen is unknown.

The chain employs TRBV6-1 and TRBJ2-7; D is unresolved. The receptor's source is a woman aged 18 to 35 with HIV. The input for sequencing was unsorted PBMCs, taken 1.8 years after starting antiretroviral therapy. CDR3 sequence (DNA): TGTGCCAGCAGTGAAAAGGTGCTCTCCTACGAGCAGTACTTC. The encoded protein is CASSEKVLSYEQYF.